This TCR beta chain was obtained from a study of T cells in Graves' hyperthyroidism and ophthalmopathy. There were TCR beta CDR3 regions amplified from RNA transcripts. In the first-round RT-PCR of the TCR CDR3, the HTBI primer set was used. MiXCR, run by TCRdb on the multiplex PCR reads, gives a single entry per CDR3 protein. The sample has some 510,000 distinct CDR3 sequences, more than 20% seen once; the top ten hold about 25%. Absence of ophthalmopathy progression within 18 months defined stable Graves' hyperthyroidism. Aged 18 to 65, the patients had hyperthyroidism that was newly diagnosed and had lasted under 2 months. The authors took PBMCs from 7.5 to 10 ml fresh peripheral blood. Germline CDR1 MNHEY, CDR2 SVGEGT. J gave up 6 bases and V 5 bases, and 9 bases lay outside the gene matches. The CDR3 totals 15 residues.

The receptor comes from a man in his late teens or twenties with Graves' hyperthyroidism. The sample taken for sequencing was blood. The chain recombines TRBV6-2 or TRBV6-3 with TRBJ1-5; 8 nucleotides line up with TRBD1. CDR3 DNA sequence: TGTGCCAGCAGTAGCGGACAGGGTGGTTCTCAGCCCCAGCATTTT. It translates to CASSSGQGGSQPQHF.